Following are 31 T cell receptor beta chains from one sample sequenced in a study of control samples from healthy donors and cancer patients. The data were produced by immunoSEQ multiplex PCR, yet TCRdb's version contains in-frame clones alone and is incomplete. The table includes approximately 79,000 clones, about 88% detected once. The sample consisted of blood. The receptors come from a man aged 45-65 years in good health.

The V and J genes are TRBV6-1 and TRBJ1-5; D possibly corresponds to TRBD1 (5 bases). The V end lost 2 bases, the J end lost 1 base, and 15 bases lay between the germline ends. Germline lookup yields CDR1 MNHNS and CDR2 SASEGT. There are 17 residues in the CDR3. The CDR3 reads CASSERGSGRSNQPQHF. In DNA form, the CDR3 reads TGTGCCAGCAGTGAAAGAGGGTCAGGGAGAAGCAATCAGCCCCAGCATTTT.

The chain uses TRBV3-1 (or the pseudogene TRBV3-2) and TRBJ2-3, with D perhaps assigned TRBD1 or TRBD2 (5 bases each). V lost 3 bases and J 4 bases, leaving 14 bases between the germline ends. Looked up from germline, CDR1 is LGHDT and CDR2 is YNNKEL (reference sequence). There are 15 residues in the CDR3. In DNA, the CDR3 is TGTGCCAGCAGCCAGAGGGGAGTGAAGGCAGATACGCAGTATTTT. Its protein product is CASSQRGVKADTQYF.

The chain employs TRBV5-6 and TRBJ2-3; TRBD2 aligns across 14 bases. J gave up 3 bases and V 1 base, and 10 bases lay outside the gene matches. The CDR3 is 19 amino acids. CDR1 and CDR2 from the germline V gene are SGHDT and YYEEEE. This CDR3 reads CASSLPGTSGGYGTDTQYF. CDR3 coding DNA: TGTGCCAGCAGCTTGCCGGGGACTAGCGGGGGTTACGGGACAGATACGCAGTATTTT.

By sample fraction, this clone is medium-sized. V usage is TRBV19 and J usage is TRBJ1-5; no clear D gene. This CDR3 comprises 18 residues. V lost 5 bases to trimming and J lost 5 bases, with 25 bases between them. In germline, CDR1 is LNHDA, CDR2 SQIVND (reference sequence). For the CDR3, the DNA is TGTGCCAGTAGTCCAGAGGACGGGTCGTGGCAGCTGGATCAGCCCCAGCATTTT. It specifies CASSPEDGSWQLDQPQHF.

The gene calls are TRBV11-2 and TRBJ2-1; 11 bases fit TRBD2. CDR3 length equals 15 residues. Per germline, CDR1 SGHAT and CDR2 FQNNGV. V gave up 5 bases and J gave up 6 bases; unmatched junction bases: 6. The CDR3 DNA follows: TGTGCCAGCAGCAAGAACGGACTAGCGGGCAATGAGCAGTTCTTC. Its protein is CASSKNGLAGNEQFF.

J is TRBJ1-2 and V is TRBV5-1, with 10 bases that match TRBD1. The CDR3 sequence is 14 residues long. Germline V gene data show CDR1 as SGHRS and CDR2 as YFSETQ. Trimming at V came to 4 bases and at J to 8 bases, leaving 8 bases not matched to a gene. CDR3 bases: TGCGCCAGCAGCGAAGGGACAGGGGCAGGCGGCTACACCTTC. Translation: CASSEGTGAGGYTF.

Here the CDR3 reads CARSGGGSDYEQYF. CDR3 nucleotide sequence: TGTGCCCGATCGGGGGGAGGGTCGGATTACGAGCAGTACTTC. This rearrangement joins TRBV30 to TRBJ2-7; 7 bases line up with TRBD2. The V gene end was trimmed by 8 bases and the J gene end by 4 bases; junction bases not matched to a gene: 14. CDR3 length equals 14 residues. CDR1 and CDR2 from the germline V gene are GTSNPN and SVGIG (reference sequence).

Only one count was recorded for this clone. The chain combines TRBV6-5 with TRBJ1-5, with TRBD1 matching 7 bases. The trim removed 6 bases at V and 6 bases at J, leaving 11 bases unmatched. There are 15 residues in the CDR3. The germline CDR1 and CDR2 sequences are MNHEY and SVGAGI. The CDR3 sequence is CASRPSEGASQPQHF. The CDR3 region has the DNA TGTGCCAGCAGGCCATCAGAGGGGGCAAGTCAGCCCCAGCATTTT.

This chain connects TRBV6-5 to TRBJ2-1, with D perhaps matching TRBD1 (6 bases). Germline V lookup: CDR1 MNHEY, CDR2 SVGAGI. V was shortened by 8 bases and J by 4 bases, with 18 bases between the two germline ends. There are 15 residues in the CDR3. Written as DNA, the CDR3 is TGTGCCAGCTTCACGACCGGGACACCATACAATGAGCAGTTCTTC. It encodes CASFTTGTPYNEQFF.

This clone is a singleton in its sample. This chain connects TRBV6-1 to TRBJ2-7; 7 bases are shared with TRBD1. The ends lost 1 base at V and 0 bases at J; junction bases unmatched: 0. The germline gives CDR1 MNHNS, CDR2 SASEGT. This CDR3 spans 14 amino acids. The CDR3 spells CASSEGDSSYEQYF. For the CDR3, the DNA is TGTGCCAGCAGTGAAGGGGACAGCTCCTACGAGCAGTACTTC.

DNA of the CDR3: TGTGCCAGCAGCAGTGGGACGGGTGGGTCCCAGCATTTT. Translation gives CASSSGTGGSQHF. The chain combines TRBV11-2 with TRBJ1-5; D is possibly TRBD1 (5 bases). This CDR3 has 13 residues. V dropped 5 bases and J dropped 11 bases, with 16 bases sitting between them. CDR1 and CDR2 from the germline V gene are SGHAT and FQNNGV.

The chain joins TRBV10-1 to TRBJ2-7; no reliable D call. CDR1 is WNHNN, CDR2 SYGVQD, per germline (reference sequence). Trimming pared 1 base from V and 2 bases from J, leaving 9 bases between. CDR3 size: 14 residues. The CDR3 region is CASSEYRATYEQYF. In nucleotides, the CDR3 is TGCGCCAGCAGTGAGTATAGGGCCACCTACGAGCAGTACTTC.

V usage is TRBV19 and J usage is TRBJ2-6; D remains ambiguous. V was pared by 1 base and J by 4 bases, with 11 bases between. The germline V gene has CDR1 LNHDA and CDR2 SQIVND (reference sequence). The CDR3 consists of 16 residues. CDR3 nucleotides: TGTGCCAGTAGTATAGGGCTTTCAGGAGGGGCCAACGTCCTGACTTTC. Its translation: CASSIGLSGGANVLTF.

The J gene is TRBJ2-2, the V gene TRBV6-5; tentatively, D is TRBD1 (5 bases). Germline CDR1 MNHEY, CDR2 SVGAGI. The V and J ends lost 4 bases and 0 bases respectively, with 12 bases between them. The CDR3 sequence is 16 residues long. In nucleotides, the CDR3 is TGTGCCAGCAGTTTCAGGGATCCCTCGAACACCGGGGAGCTGTTTTTT. It is translated as CASSFRDPSNTGELFF.

V usage is TRBV2 and J usage is TRBJ2-5, with 8 nucleotides matching TRBD1. Looked up from germline, CDR1 is SNHLY and CDR2 is FYNNEI. V trimming: 4 bases; J trimming: 3 bases; junction bases outside the gene matches: 4. The CDR3 sequence is 14 residues long. As DNA, the CDR3 is TGTGCCAGCAGTGTGGACAGGGCGGAAGAGACCCAGTACTTC. It is translated as CASSVDRAEETQYF.

J is TRBJ2-5 and V is TRBV7-9, with 9 bases identical to TRBD2. The germline V gene has CDR1 SEHNR and CDR2 FQNEAQ (reference sequence). The CDR3 totals 15 residues. The V gene end was trimmed by 3 bases and the J gene end by 5 bases; junction bases not matched to a gene: 7. The CDR3, as DNA: TGTGCCAGCAGCTTCTCAGCGGGGGGAGGGGAGACCCAGTACTTC. Translated: CASSFSAGGGETQYF.

The chain employs TRBV5-4 and TRBJ2-1, with D perhaps TRBD2 (7 bases). V lost 4 bases and J 8 bases, leaving 19 bases between the germline ends. CDR3 length equals 15 residues. CDR1 SGHNT and CDR2 YYREEE come from the germline V gene (reference sequence). The CDR3 DNA is TGTGCCAGCAGCGGGGTACGAGGGGGGGCGGATGAGCAGTTCTTC. It encodes CASSGVRGGADEQFF.

The chain recombines TRBV12-5 with TRBJ2-3; no clear D. Germline V CDR1 and CDR2: LGHNT, FRNRAP. CDR3 size: 15 residues. Trimming took 3 bases from V and 2 from J, leaving 12 bases between them. The CDR3 region is CASGFIGGNTDTQYF. The CDR3 coding sequence is TGTGCTAGTGGTTTTATCGGCGGAAACACAGATACGCAGTATTTT.

The chain couples TRBV18 to TRBJ1-1; TRBD1 aligns across 8 bases. The V segment lost 8 bases and the J segment 7 bases; nucleotides outside the gene matches: 9. Germline CDR1 KGHSH, CDR2 LQKENI. The CDR3 length is 13 residues. The CDR3: CASATGGLGEAFF. The CDR3 DNA is TGTGCCAGCGCTACAGGGGGGTTGGGTGAAGCTTTCTTT.

The chain links TRBV12-5 to TRBJ2-1; TRBD2 matches 9 bases. Germline V gene lookup returns CDR1 LGHNT and CDR2 FRNRAP. The CDR3 is 13 residues long. This CDR3 reads CAQRGGASDEQFF. As DNA, the CDR3 is TGTGCCCAACGCGGGGGGGCCTCCGATGAGCAGTTCTTC.

V usage is TRBV11-3 and J usage is TRBJ1-5; weak D call: TRBD1 (6 bases). Germline V gives CDR1 SGHNT, CDR2 YENEEA. Deletions cut 2 bases from V and 0 bases from J, with 23 bases between. There are 20 residues in the CDR3. This CDR3 reads CASSLRGASRGDYSNQPQHF. Written as DNA, the CDR3 is TGTGCCAGCAGCTTAAGGGGGGCGTCGCGGGGCGATTATAGCAATCAGCCCCAGCATTTT.

The chain carries TRBV3-1 (or the pseudogene TRBV3-2) and TRBJ1-3, with D maybe TRBD1 (5 bases). Trimming pared 0 bases from V and 3 bases from J, leaving 12 bases between. The CDR3 has 16 amino acids. The germline CDR1 and CDR2 sequences are LGHDT and YNNKEL (reference sequence). CDR3 loop: CASSQEEGAGGNTIYF. CDR3 nucleotides: TGTGCCAGCAGCCAAGAGGAAGGGGCCGGTGGAAACACCATATATTTT.

The gene calls are TRBV18 and TRBJ2-3, with 11 bases lining up with TRBD2. This CDR3 is built from 17 residues. The junction had 10 bases not matched to a gene; V was cut back by 3 bases and J by 5 bases. The V gene's germline CDR1 is KGHSH and CDR2 LQKENI. CDR3 region: CASSPLAGGPVGDTQYF. The CDR3 DNA is TGTGCCAGCTCACCCCTAGCGGGGGGACCAGTAGGAGATACGCAGTATTTT.

The chain recombines TRBV5-6 with TRBJ1-2; the D gene is possibly TRBD1 (6 bases). V dropped 1 base and J dropped 6 bases, with 19 bases sitting between them. The germline CDR1 and CDR2 sequences are SGHDT and YYEEEE. CDR3 size: 16 residues. CDR3 residues: CASSLIEQLRGDGYTF. The DNA of the CDR3 is TGTGCCAGCAGCTTGATTGAACAGCTCAGGGGAGATGGCTACACCTTC.

The J gene is TRBJ2-7, the V gene TRBV6-1; D unresolved. The CDR3 length is 11 residues. Trimming stripped 3 bases from V and 2 bases from J, with 2 bases between. Germline loops: CDR1 MNHNS, CDR2 SASEGT. For the CDR3, the DNA is TGTGCCAGCAGTGATGCCTACGAGCAGTACTTC. Residues: CASSDAYEQYF.

The rearrangement joins TRBV12-5 to TRBJ1-1, with TRBD1 matching over 8 bases. V lost 5 bases and J lost 11; bases outside the gene matches: 19. Germline V gene lookup returns CDR1 LGHNT and CDR2 FRNRAP. CDR3 length: 16 amino acids. The CDR3 region is CASGHTPGQAGGGAFF. The CDR3 nucleotides are TGTGCTAGTGGTCACACCCCGGGACAGGCTGGGGGAGGGGCTTTCTTT.

J is TRBJ2-1 and V is TRBV5-1, with D uncertain. The CDR3 has 13 amino acids. Germline V lookup: CDR1 SGHRS, CDR2 YFSETQ. V lost 3 bases to trimming and J lost 7 bases, with 11 bases between them. The CDR3 DNA sequence: TGCGCCAGCAGCTCGACGACTGGGAATGAGCAGTTCTTC. It codes for CASSSTTGNEQFF.

The rearrangement uses TRBV5-1 and TRBJ2-1; D is tentatively TRBD1 or TRBD2 (5 bases each). In germline, CDR1 is SGHRS, CDR2 YFSETQ. The CDR3 consists of 14 residues. Trimming shortened V by 3 bases and J by 8 bases, and 15 bases separated the two germline ends. The CDR3 loop is CASSSRGARDEQFF. The CDR3 DNA follows: TGCGCCAGCAGCTCCCGAGGGGCCAGGGATGAGCAGTTCTTC.

Only one count was recorded for this clone. The chain employs TRBV24-1 and TRBJ2-3; 10 bases agree with TRBD2. Trimming cost V 4 bases and J 2 bases; bases outside gene matches: 5. The CDR3 has 16 amino acids. Germline values: CDR1 KGHDR, CDR2 SFDVKD. The DNA for the CDR3 is TGTGCCACCAGTGACCCCCTAGCGGGGGTCACAGATACGCAGTATTTT. Translation: CATSDPLAGVTDTQYF.

CDR3 sequence (DNA): TGTGCCAGCAGGGTGGGACAGGGCCCATTTGGGTACACTGAAGCTTTCTTT. Translating gives CASRVGQGPFGYTEAFF. The rearrangement uses TRBV7-6 and TRBJ1-1; 9 bases align to TRBD1. With V trimmed by 6 bases and J by 3 bases, 14 bases remained unmatched. CDR1 is SGHVS, CDR2 FNYEAQ, per germline. The CDR3 loop spans 17 amino acids.

This sequence joins TRBV27 and TRBJ2-7; D unclear. The V gene lost 4 bases and the J gene lost 0 bases, with 10 bases spanning the gap. The CDR3 covers 14 residues. Germline-derived CDR1 and CDR2 are MNHEY and SMNVEV (reference sequence). The CDR3 nucleotides are TGTGCCAGCAGTTACCAAAGAAACTCCTACGAGCAGTACTTC. This encodes CASSYQRNSYEQYF.